These T cell receptor beta chains were read from a single sample in a study of response to subunit inactivated influenza vaccine. Each CDR3 protein is one row after TCRdb ran MiXCR on the RT-PCR reads. The sample lists 150,000 to 200,000 distinct CDR3 sequences, about 10% seen once, with 35% to 40% in the top ten. The sequencing used CD8+ T cells sorted from PBMCs, collected around 25 months after vaccination. The receptors come from a man aged 50 to 69 who received an inactivated influenza vaccine. CDR3s include the opening cysteine and the closing phenylalanine or tryptophan. D genes are given only for firm matches. Clone size is not always given. Where it is, it says once, few, many or a class for expanded clones.

D,J,size,V,DNA,CDR3
TRBD1,TRBJ2-1,few,TRBV5-1,TGCGCCAGCAGCCGACCGGGACAGGGGACGAATGAGCAGTTCTTC,CASSRPGQGTNEQFF
.,TRBJ1-6,few,TRBV10-2,TGCGCCAGCAGTGGACGGGGGGTCTCACCCCTCCACTTT,CASSGRGVSPLHF
.,TRBJ2-7,.,TRBV19,TGTGCCAGTAGTGCTGGCGGAACCTACGAGCAGTACTTC,CASSAGGTYEQYF
.,TRBJ2-7,few,TRBV27,TGTGCCAGCAGCTTTCTAGGGCTTTCCTACGAGCAGTACTTC,CASSFLGLSYEQYF
TRBD2,TRBJ2-3,few,TRBV12-3/TRBV12-4,TGTGCCAGCAGTGGAGCGGGGGGGCCTCCAGATACGCAGTATTTT,CASSGAGGPPDTQYF
.,TRBJ1-6,.,TRBV15,TGTGCCACCAGCACCGGGCAGTTAAATTCACCCCTCCACTTT,CATSTGQLNSPLHF
TRBD1,TRBJ2-7,many,TRBV4-3,TGCGCCAGCAGCCAAGGGGCCGGGGACAGAATTTACGAGCAGTACTTC,CASSQGAGDRIYEQYF
.,TRBJ2-7,.,TRBV7-9,TGTGCCAGCAGCCCCATCCCCCCGGGATCCACTTTTTACGAGCAGTACTTC,CASSPIPPGSTFYEQYF
TRBD1,TRBJ1-1,few,TRBV20-1,TGCAGTGCTAGGACAGGGGGGAGCACTGAAGCTTTCTTT,CSARTGGSTEAFF
.,TRBJ2-3,few,TRBV7-9,TGTGCCATCTGGACAGACACAGATACGCAGTATTTT,CAIWTDTDTQYF